Sequencing of this TCR delta chain was carried out in a study of γδ T cells in repeated Plasmodium falciparum infection. At the level of the study: Samples were taken at baseline, before some infections, and 21 days after each.

Flow sorting of PBMC yielded separate Vgamma9/Vdelta2+ and Vdelta2-negative gammadelta T cell populations for bulk repertoire analysis. This CDR3 is 24 amino acids long. Looked up from germline, CDR1 is TSWWSYY and CDR2 is QGS. Worth noting for this clone: A read error likely explains why the TCRdb protein, taken from a much larger clone, differs from this DNA's translation at residue 21; the protein shown is translated from the DNA.

TCRdb re-called clones from the multiplex PCR reads using CATT. Here the sample spans around 82,000 delta-chain clones, 1.4% being singletons. Sequencing was carried out using gamma-delta T cells from blood. This chain links TRDV1 with TRDJ1; 8 bases match TRDD3. TCRdb does not report a J gene; here it was assigned by matching the DNA to germline references. The receptor was derived from a pool of human donors (malaria-infected and uninfected, not separated). In DNA, the CDR3 is TGTGCTCTTGGGGAACCCCGAACCGGAGGGCATCTCAGACTGGGGGTCCCTAACACCGATAGACTCATCTTT. Encoded protein: CALGEPRTGGHLRLGVPNTDRLIF.